Below are 29 T cell receptor beta chains sequenced from a single sample in a study of shared clonotypes between healthy human individuals. CD8 cells regarded as naive lacked CD45RO, were positively chosen for CCR7, and omitted terminally differentiated effector memory CD45RA+ cells. Produced via immunoSEQ multiplex PCR; TCRdb's table is partial and in-frame only. Of about 2.2 million clones listed, just over 90% were seen once; the top ten hold less than 2%. The sequenced sample consisted of naive CD8+ T cells from PBMCs. The source of these receptors is a man aged 18 to 29 in good health. Some clones in this sample may be carry-over from other donors' samples.

Details on this clone: This may be a read error, as it is one base from a much larger clone. This CDR3 is also generated by other DNA sequences in the sample. The gene calls are TRBV9 and TRBJ2-3; the D is unclear. Looked up from germline, CDR1 is SGDLS and CDR2 is YYNGEE. Deletions cut 0 bases from V and 0 bases from J, with 5 bases between. The CDR3 covers 14 residues. As DNA, the CDR3 is TGTGCCAGCAGCGTAGGCGGAAGCACAGATACGCAGTATTTT. Residues: CASSVGGSTDTQYF.

V gene TRBV29-1 combines with J gene TRBJ2-7; TRBD2 matches 9 bases. V lost 3 bases to trimming and J lost 4 bases; unmatched junction nucleotides: 7. Germline CDR1 reads SQVTM; CDR2 reads ANQGSEA. The CDR3 contains 14 residues. CDR3 coding DNA: TGCAGCGTTGATTTGCTTAGCGGGAGTTACGAGCAGTACTTC. Its translation: CSVDLLSGSYEQYF.

The rearrangement joins TRBV19 to TRBJ1-3, with unresolved D. Germline V CDR1 and CDR2: LNHDA, SQIVND (reference sequence). Trimming removed 4 bases at V and 3 bases at J, with 10 bases between. This CDR3 contains 14 residues. CDR3 bases: TGTGCCAGTAGTACACCCGGAGGTGGAAACACCATATATTTT. Its protein is CASSTPGGGNTIYF.

The rearrangement links TRBV19 to TRBJ2-2; the D gene is possibly TRBD1 (6 bases). Germline V gene sequence: CDR1 LNHDA, CDR2 SQIVND (reference sequence). The CDR3 consists of 14 residues. The V and J ends lost 7 bases and 1 base respectively, with 10 bases between them. The CDR3 loop reads CASKGVGNTGELFF. The CDR3 DNA follows: TGTGCCAGTAAGGGGGTAGGGAACACCGGGGAGCTGTTTTTT.

DNA of the CDR3: TGTGCCAGCAGCTCCCCCCTGGGTACGCAGTATTTT. It translates to CASSSPLGTQYF. This chain links TRBV11-2 with TRBJ2-3; D not resolved. V lost 4 bases, J lost 8 bases, and 10 bases lay in between. From germline, CDR1 is SGHAT and CDR2 FQNNGV. The CDR3 is made up of 12 amino acids.

V usage is TRBV27 and J usage is TRBJ1-1; 8 bases map to TRBD1. CDR1 is MNHEY, CDR2 SMNVEV, per germline (reference sequence). V was pared by 2 bases and J by 5 bases, with 4 bases of the junction left unmatched. The CDR3 has 14 amino acids. The CDR3 loop is CASSLAGGITEAFF. Here the CDR3 DNA reads TGTGCCAGCAGTTTAGCAGGGGGCATAACTGAAGCTTTCTTT.

This chain uses TRBV7-9 with TRBJ2-7, with 9 bases identical to TRBD1. This CDR3 comprises 15 residues. Germline values: CDR1 SEHNR, CDR2 FQNEAQ (reference sequence). V shed 6 bases and J 3 bases; nucleotides not matched to a gene: 9. The CDR3 DNA follows: TGTGCCAGCAGTCCTACAGACAGGGGGTTCTACGAGCAGTACTTC. Translated: CASSPTDRGFYEQYF.

V is TRBV7-6 and J is TRBJ2-3, with TRBD2 matching over 8 bases. There are 15 residues in the CDR3. Trimming at V came to 9 bases and at J to 3 bases, leaving 11 bases not matched to a gene. Looked up from germline, CDR1 is SGHVS and CDR2 is FNYEAQ. The CDR3 DNA sequence: TGTGCCAGTGGGGACGGGACTAGACTTACAGATACGCAGTATTTT. Residues: CASGDGTRLTDTQYF.

The rearrangement uses TRBV9 and TRBJ2-3; TRBD2 matches at 9 bases. V dropped 0 bases and J dropped 0; count of bases not matched to a gene: 8. The germline CDR1 and CDR2 sequences are SGDLS and YYNGEE. The CDR3 length is 18 residues. DNA for the CDR3: TGTGCCAGCAGCGTAGAGGGTCCTAGCGGGGCTAGCACAGATACGCAGTATTTT. This codes for CASSVEGPSGASTDTQYF.

The J gene is TRBJ2-7, the V gene TRBV15, with D possibly being TRBD1 (5 bases). Per the germline V gene, CDR1 is LNHNV and CDR2 is YYDKDF (reference sequence). The CDR3 covers 11 residues. The V and J ends lost 6 bases and 7 bases respectively, with 10 bases between them. CDR3 loop: CATSTNREQYF. The DNA of the CDR3 is TGTGCCACCAGTACCAACAGGGAGCAGTACTTC.

To note about this clone: The identical CDR3 is also encoded by other nucleotide sequences in the sample. V gene TRBV7-3 combines with J gene TRBJ1-1; no firm D call. Germline CDR1 SGHTA, CDR2 FQGTGA. V gave up 0 bases and J gave up 0 bases, with 8 bases separating them. The CDR3 is made up of 15 amino acids. The CDR3 DNA reads TGTGCCAGCAGCTTAACCCCAGGAGTGAACACTGAAGCTTTCTTT. As protein: CASSLTPGVNTEAFF. The full variable domain, with the rest looked up from reference TRBV7-3 and TRBJ1-1, is GAGVSQTPSNKVTEKGKYVELRCDPISGHTALYWYRQSLGQGPEFLIYFQGTGAADDSGLPNDRFFAVRPEGSVSTLKIQRTERGDSAVYLCASSLTPGVNTEAFFGQGTRLTVV.

The CDR3 loop is CAISVTSGRAGGSYEQYF. The CDR3 nucleotides read TGTGCCATCAGTGTAACTAGCGGGAGGGCCGGTGGGTCCTACGAGCAGTACTTC. The gene calls are TRBV10-3 and TRBJ2-7, with 13 bases lining up with TRBD2. In germline, CDR1 is ENHRY, CDR2 SYGVKD. This CDR3 region has 18 residues. J gave up 1 base and V 4 bases, and 10 bases lay outside the gene matches.

The J gene is TRBJ2-1, the V gene TRBV6-6, with D unresolved. Germline assignment: CDR1 MNHNY and CDR2 SVGAGI (reference sequence). This CDR3 contains 13 residues. V lost 0 bases and J lost 1, with 1 base in between. CDR3 in DNA: TGTGCCAGCAGTTACTCGTCCTACAATGAGCAGTTCTTC. It is translated as CASSYSSYNEQFF.

In regard to this clone: This sample also contains other DNA sequences that code for the same CDR3. As DNA, the CDR3 is TGCAGTGCTAGAGATCTATCCGAGCAGTACTTC. Its protein is CSARDLSEQYF. This chain links TRBV20-1 with TRBJ2-7, with D unclear. Per germline, CDR1 DFQATT and CDR2 SNEGSKA (reference sequence). V was clipped by 0 bases and J by 6 bases, with 6 bases between them. This CDR3 comprises 11 residues.

Regarding this clone: The sample has other DNA sequences that encode this CDR3 too. The chain is built from TRBV7-9 and TRBJ1-2; TRBD1 matches 7 bases. The junction had 3 bases not matched to a gene; V was cut back by 2 bases and J by 0 bases. This CDR3 is 15 amino acids long. The germline V gene has CDR1 SEHNR and CDR2 FQNEAQ (reference sequence). CDR3 region: CASSLTGATNYGYTF. DNA for the CDR3: TGTGCCAGCAGCTTAACAGGGGCTACTAACTATGGCTACACCTTC.

This sequence joins TRBV19 and TRBJ1-1, with D unresolved. Per germline, CDR1 LNHDA and CDR2 SQIVND (reference sequence). The CDR3 sequence is 13 residues long. Trimming removed 5 bases at V and 2 bases at J, with 9 bases between. The CDR3 loop is CASSPSTNTEAFF. CDR3 DNA sequence: TGTGCCAGTAGTCCCTCGACTAACACTGAAGCTTTCTTT.

V and J are TRBV7-9 and TRBJ2-3; D gene ambiguous. This CDR3 comprises 12 residues. Germline lookup yields CDR1 SEHNR and CDR2 FQNEAQ (reference sequence). Between the trimmed V and J ends, which lost 3 bases and 4 bases, there was a span of 5 bases. The DNA of the CDR3 is TGTGCCAGCAGCTTGATGCCAGATACGCAGTATTTT. This codes for CASSLMPDTQYF.

CDR3 DNA: TGTGCCAGCAGTGAAGGGACTAGCCAACGGCGTCAATACGAGCAGTACTTC. Its protein is CASSEGTSQRRQYEQYF. V usage is TRBV2 and J usage is TRBJ2-7, with 8 bases fitting TRBD2. Germline CDR1 reads SNHLY; CDR2 reads FYNNEI. The J segment lost 4 bases and the V segment lost 1 base, leaving 12 bases of the junction unmatched. The CDR3 has 17 amino acids.

Comment on this clone: The same CDR3 is also encoded by other DNA sequences in this sample. The chain combines TRBV7-9 with TRBJ1-1, with D unclear. The germline V gene has CDR1 SEHNR and CDR2 FQNEAQ (reference sequence). The CDR3 runs 12 residues. The V and J ends lost 5 bases and 6 bases respectively, with 10 bases between them. CDR3 nucleotides: TGTGCCAGCAGCCCGGGGAGCCCTGAAGCTTTCTTT. It translates to CASSPGSPEAFF.

The chain recombines TRBV7-9 with TRBJ2-6; D call uncertain. The germline V gene encodes CDR1 SEHNR and CDR2 FQNEAQ (reference sequence). The length of the CDR3 is 15 residues. V lost 1 base, J lost 2 bases, and 6 bases lay in between. The CDR3 nucleotides are TGTGCCAGCAGCTTAGATGGTGCTGGGGCCAACGTCCTGACTTTC. Residues: CASSLDGAGANVLTF.

The chain recombines TRBV5-1 with TRBJ2-1, with 10 positions matching TRBD2. The CDR3 totals 15 residues. Germline V gives CDR1 SGHRS, CDR2 YFSETQ. V lost 2 bases and J lost 5; bases outside the gene matches: 4. CDR3 region: CASSLAGGINNEQFF. CDR3 coding DNA: TGCGCCAGCAGCTTAGCGGGAGGGATAAACAATGAGCAGTTCTTC.

This chain connects TRBV4-2 to TRBJ2-1; TRBD2 matches at 10 bases. The trim removed 3 bases at V and 5 bases at J, leaving 13 bases unmatched. CDR3 length: 18 residues. CDR1 and CDR2 (germline): LGHNA, YNFKEQ. The CDR3 protein is CASSHEPLTSGAHNEQFF. The CDR3 DNA reads as TGTGCCAGCAGCCACGAGCCACTAACTAGCGGGGCACACAATGAGCAGTTCTTC.

With regard to this clone: The sample holds other DNA sequences that translate to the same CDR3. The genes are TRBV11-2 and TRBJ2-1; D gene uncertain. The CDR3 is made up of 13 amino acids. Germline V gives CDR1 SGHAT, CDR2 FQNNGV. The V gene lost 3 bases and the J gene lost 6 bases, with 9 bases spanning the gap. The CDR3 loop reads CASSLGSGNEQFF. As DNA, the CDR3 is TGTGCCAGCAGCTTGGGTTCCGGCAATGAGCAGTTCTTC.

The chain uses TRBV4-1 and TRBJ2-7; D not certain. Trimming left V 5 bases short and J 4 bases short, with 12 bases between. The CDR3 runs to 13 residues. The germline CDR1 and CDR2 sequences are MGHRA and YSYEKL. The CDR3 reads CASSYDRLYEQYF. The CDR3 DNA follows: TGCGCCAGCAGCTACGACCGCTTGTACGAGCAGTACTTC.

The chain couples TRBV5-4 to TRBJ1-1; 9 bases are shared with TRBD1. With 4 bases clipped from V and 1 base from J, the junction kept 11 bases outside the gene matches. The CDR3 has 17 amino acids. Germline CDR1 reads SGHNT; CDR2 reads YYREEE (reference sequence). The CDR3 loop is CASSIDRGWSENTEAFF. DNA of the CDR3: TGTGCCAGCAGCATCGACAGGGGGTGGTCGGAGAACACTGAAGCTTTCTTT. The variable domain in full, completed from reference TRBV5-4 and TRBJ1-1, reads ETGVTQSPTHLIKTRGQQVTLRCSSQSGHNTVSWYQQALGQGPQFIFQYYREEENGRGNFPPRFSGLQFPNYSSELNVNALELDDSALYLCASSIDRGWSENTEAFFGQGTRLTVV.

The rearrangement joins TRBV12-5 to TRBJ1-2; a possible D gene is TRBD1 (5 bases). The CDR3 sequence is 13 residues long. Trimming cost V 4 bases and J 4 bases, with 10 bases left between them. Germline CDR1 LGHNT, CDR2 FRNRAP. The CDR3 coding sequence is TGTGCTAGTGGTTCGACAGCCTCCTATGGCTACACCTTC. Amino acid sequence: CASGSTASYGYTF.

The CDR3 region is CASSGPGQSNTAYEQYF. CDR3 DNA: TGTGCCAGCAGTGGACCTGGACAGTCAAATACGGCCTACGAGCAGTACTTC. V and J are TRBV6-1 and TRBJ2-7; TRBD1 is a possible D gene (6 bases). CDR1 and CDR2 from the germline V gene are MNHNS and SASEGT. There are 17 residues in the CDR3. V was trimmed by 4 bases and J by 2 bases, leaving 21 bases between them.

This chain uses TRBV7-9 with TRBJ1-1, with D possibly being TRBD1 (6 bases). The V end lost 0 bases, the J end lost 0 bases, and 11 bases lay between the germline ends. CDR3 length: 16 residues. Germline CDR1 is SEHNR and CDR2 is FQNEAQ (reference sequence). The CDR3 here is CASSLAGGELNTEAFF. DNA of the CDR3: TGTGCCAGCAGCTTAGCGGGGGGCGAGTTGAACACTGAAGCTTTCTTT.

The chain uses TRBV7-8 and TRBJ1-5; TRBD1 might be the D (5 bases). Trimming left V 5 bases short and J 0 bases short, with 11 bases between. The length of the CDR3 is 15 residues. The germline V gene has CDR1 SGHVS and CDR2 FQNEAQ. DNA for the CDR3: TGTGCCAGCAGCCCATGGGGGGATAGCAATCAGCCCCAGCATTTT. Translation gives CASSPWGDSNQPQHF.